This T cell receptor beta chain was observed in a study of T cell changes during pregnancy in multiple sclerosis. CDR1 LNHDA and CDR2 SQIVND come from the germline V gene (reference sequence). This CDR3 comprises 12 residues. The V gene lost 7 bases and the J gene lost 7 bases, with 13 bases spanning the gap. This clone came up once. Assay: immunoSEQ multiplex PCR; the TCRdb copy retains only in-frame clones and omits some. The sample consists of about 72,000 clones, about nine tenths of them appearing once. The material was peripheral blood, obtained in the third trimester of pregnancy. The J gene is TRBJ1-1, the V gene TRBV19, with TRBD1 as a possible D gene (6 bases). This receptor was obtained from a female donor in good health, enrolled as a control in a pregnancy study. The chain's CDR3 is CASTNRGGEAFF. CDR3 DNA sequence: TGTGCCAGTACCAATCGAGGGGGTGAAGCTTTCTTT.